These T cell receptor beta chains were read from a single sample in a study of PD-L1 blockade in urothelial cancer. The method was immunoSEQ multiplex PCR; TCRdb's version includes in-frame clones alone and lacks a portion of them. This table holds some 71,000 clones, over 80% found once. Sequencing used PBMCs, obtained around atezolizumab (anti-PD-L1) treatment. The receptors stem from a man aged 35 to 55 with urothelial cancer. CDR3s include the opening cysteine and the closing phenylalanine or tryptophan. The D gene is left open where the match is weak. Expanded clones are given a class, and other clones once, few, many or no size at all.

V gene: TRBV5-1
J gene: TRBJ2-1
clone size: .
D gene: TRBD1
CDR3 protein: CASRRTGGRSSYNEQFF
CDR3 DNA: TGCGCCAGCAGACGGACAGGGGGCCGGAGCTCCTACAATGAGCAGTTCTTC

V gene: TRBV4-2
J gene: TRBJ2-7
clone size: .
D gene: .
CDR3 protein: CASSQGSYPFHPRYEQYF
CDR3 DNA: TGTGCCAGCAGCCAAGGTTCGTATCCGTTCCACCCTCGGTACGAGCAGTACTTC

V gene: TRBV7-2
J gene: TRBJ2-4
clone size: .
D gene: TRBD1
CDR3 protein: CASSLYYRGRGYF
CDR3 DNA: TGTGCCAGCAGCCTCTATTACAGGGGACGGGGGTACTTC

V gene: TRBV7-9
J gene: TRBJ2-5
clone size: .
D gene: TRBD2
CDR3 protein: CASSFRSQWLAGMETQYF
CDR3 DNA: TGTGCCAGCAGCTTCCGGTCCCAATGGCTAGCGGGAATGGAGACCCAGTACTTC

V gene: TRBV6-1
J gene: TRBJ2-7
clone size: .
D gene: .
CDR3 protein: CASRLTGGTYEQYF
CDR3 DNA: TGTGCCAGCAGGTTAACCGGGGGAACCTACGAGCAGTACTTC

V gene: TRBV21-1
J gene: TRBJ1-1
clone size: .
D gene: .
CDR3 protein: CASSKSNRNTEAFF
CDR3 DNA: TGTGCCAGCAGCAAATCTAACAGGAACACTGAAGCTTTCTTT

V gene: TRBV6-1
J gene: TRBJ1-5
clone size: .
D gene: .
CDR3 protein: CASSELFQGSNQPQHF
CDR3 DNA: TGTGCCAGCAGTGAACTTTTTCAGGGTAGCAACCAGCCCCAGCATTTT

V gene: TRBV28
J gene: TRBJ2-7
clone size: .
D gene: TRBD2
CDR3 protein: CASSPRWTSSSYEQYF
CDR3 DNA: TGTGCCAGCAGCCCTAGGTGGACTAGCAGTAGCTACGAGCAGTACTTC

V gene: TRBV28
J gene: TRBJ1-1
clone size: .
D gene: .
CDR3 protein: CASSLAPQWSTEAFF
CDR3 DNA: TGTGCCAGCAGTTTAGCACCCCAGTGGAGCACTGAAGCTTTCTTT

V gene: TRBV27
J gene: TRBJ1-2
clone size: .
D gene: .
CDR3 protein: CASSYTSGGYNYGYTF
CDR3 DNA: TGTGCCAGCAGTTACACCTCTGGAGGGTACAACTATGGCTACACCTTC

V gene: TRBV9
J gene: TRBJ2-1
clone size: .
D gene: .
CDR3 protein: CASNPASMDEQFF
CDR3 DNA: TGTGCCAGCAACCCAGCTAGCATGGATGAGCAGTTCTTC

V gene: TRBV4-3
J gene: TRBJ2-4
clone size: .
D gene: .
CDR3 protein: CASSQDPGSALGNIQYF
CDR3 DNA: TGCGCCAGCAGCCAAGATCCGGGATCCGCTTTGGGAAACATTCAGTACTTC

V gene: TRBV28
J gene: TRBJ1-1
clone size: .
D gene: .
CDR3 protein: CASFPGVMNTEAFF
CDR3 DNA: TGTGCCAGCTTTCCAGGGGTCATGAACACTGAAGCTTTCTTT

V gene: TRBV28
J gene: TRBJ1-5
clone size: .
D gene: TRBD1
CDR3 protein: CASSRDSSRGPQHF
CDR3 DNA: TGTGCCAGCAGTCGGGACAGCTCAAGGGGGCCCCAGCATTTT

V gene: TRBV2
J gene: TRBJ2-7
clone size: once
D gene: .
CDR3 protein: CASSEGGTYEQYF
CDR3 DNA: TGTGCCAGCAGTGAAGGAGGGACTTACGAGCAGTACTTC

V gene: TRBV27
J gene: TRBJ2-1
clone size: .
D gene: .
CDR3 protein: CASSLKTKIHNEQFF
CDR3 DNA: TGTGCCAGCAGTTTAAAGACTAAAATCCACAATGAGCAGTTCTTC

V gene: TRBV28
J gene: TRBJ2-7
clone size: .
D gene: TRBD1
CDR3 protein: CASNPLPGQGAYEQYF
CDR3 DNA: TGTGCCAGCAACCCCCTACCGGGACAGGGGGCCTACGAGCAGTACTTC

V gene: TRBV28
J gene: TRBJ1-2
clone size: .
D gene: .
CDR3 protein: CASSLPDGNQLDYGYTF
CDR3 DNA: TGTGCCAGCAGTTTACCGGACGGGAATCAACTAGACTATGGCTACACCTTC

V gene: TRBV2
J gene: TRBJ2-1
clone size: .
D gene: TRBD2
CDR3 protein: CASAGLARGEQFF
CDR3 DNA: TGTGCCAGCGCCGGACTAGCGAGGGGTGAGCAGTTCTTC

V gene: TRBV28
J gene: TRBJ2-7
clone size: .
D gene: TRBD2
CDR3 protein: CASSLWASGIVDEQYF
CDR3 DNA: TGTGCCAGCAGTTTATGGGCTAGCGGGATAGTCGACGAGCAGTACTTC

V gene: TRBV9
J gene: TRBJ2-3
clone size: .
D gene: TRBD2
CDR3 protein: CASSATSVSTDTQYF
CDR3 DNA: TGTGCCAGCAGCGCGACTAGCGTGAGCACAGATACGCAGTATTTT

V gene: TRBV6-5
J gene: TRBJ2-2
clone size: .
D gene: TRBD2
CDR3 protein: CASSYSSSGRTGELFF
CDR3 DNA: TGTGCCAGCAGTTACTCGTCTAGCGGGCGCACCGGGGAGCTGTTTTTT

V gene: TRBV30
J gene: TRBJ1-2
clone size: .
D gene: .
CDR3 protein: CAWRMLGTYYGYTF
CDR3 DNA: TGTGCCTGGAGGATGCTGGGGACATACTATGGCTACACCTTC

V gene: TRBV6-5
J gene: TRBJ2-5
clone size: .
D gene: .
CDR3 protein: CASSLEGAAETQYF
CDR3 DNA: TGTGCCAGCAGTTTGGAAGGGGCGGCAGAGACCCAGTACTTC

V gene: TRBV11-2
J gene: TRBJ2-3
clone size: .
D gene: .
CDR3 protein: CASSLPWRGSTDTQYF
CDR3 DNA: TGTGCCAGCAGCCTACCATGGCGGGGAAGCACAGATACGCAGTATTTT

V gene: TRBV18
J gene: TRBJ2-7
clone size: .
D gene: .
CDR3 protein: CASSPQRYEQYF
CDR3 DNA: TGTGCCAGCTCACCCCAGAGGTACGAGCAGTACTTC

V gene: TRBV5-1
J gene: TRBJ1-6
clone size: once
D gene: .
CDR3 protein: CASSLEAGQVNSPLHF
CDR3 DNA: TGCGCCAGCAGCTTGGAGGCCGGCCAGGTTAATTCACCCCTCCACTTT

V gene: TRBV6-4
J gene: TRBJ2-3
clone size: once
D gene: .
CDR3 protein: CASSLVGGDTRSRTDTQYF
CDR3 DNA: TGTGCCAGCAGCCTGGTGGGGGGGGACACACGAAGTCGCACAGATACGCAGTATTTT

V gene: TRBV7-9
J gene: TRBJ2-2
clone size: once
D gene: .
CDR3 protein: CASSLLGTGTTGELFF
CDR3 DNA: TGTGCCAGCAGCTTATTGGGCACAGGGACCACCGGGGAGCTGTTTTTT

V gene: TRBV18
J gene: TRBJ1-4
clone size: once
D gene: .
CDR3 protein: CASSPDRTVREKLFF
CDR3 DNA: TGTGCCAGCTCACCGGATAGGACAGTTCGGGAAAAACTGTTTTTT

V gene: TRBV5-4
J gene: TRBJ1-4
clone size: .
D gene: .
CDR3 protein: CASSTRGRSNEKLFF
CDR3 DNA: TGTGCCAGCAGCACGCGGGGACGGTCCAATGAAAAACTGTTTTTT

V gene: TRBV6-1
J gene: TRBJ1-5
clone size: .
D gene: .
CDR3 protein: CASSEWGLDQPQHF
CDR3 DNA: TGTGCCAGCAGTGAATGGGGACTGGACCAGCCCCAGCATTTT

V gene: TRBV19
J gene: TRBJ2-6
clone size: .
D gene: .
CDR3 protein: CASRQIGANVLTF
CDR3 DNA: TGTGCCAGTAGACAAATAGGGGCCAACGTCCTGACTTTC

V gene: TRBV19
J gene: TRBJ2-7
clone size: .
D gene: TRBD2
CDR3 protein: CASSTGLAGNEQYF
CDR3 DNA: TGTGCCAGTAGTACGGGACTAGCGGGTAACGAGCAGTACTTC

V gene: TRBV6-5
J gene: TRBJ2-3
clone size: .
D gene: .
CDR3 protein: CASSRSVLGTDTQYF
CDR3 DNA: TGTGCCAGCAGCCGAAGCGTCCTGGGCACAGATACGCAGTATTTT

V gene: TRBV27
J gene: TRBJ1-2
clone size: few
D gene: .
CDR3 protein: CAAREVGGYGYTF
CDR3 DNA: TGTGCCGCTAGAGAAGTGGGAGGCTATGGCTACACCTTC

V gene: TRBV15
J gene: TRBJ2-1
clone size: .
D gene: TRBD1
CDR3 protein: CATSRDQRTGPTYNEQFF
CDR3 DNA: TGTGCCACCAGCAGAGATCAGAGGACAGGCCCAACTTACAATGAGCAGTTCTTC